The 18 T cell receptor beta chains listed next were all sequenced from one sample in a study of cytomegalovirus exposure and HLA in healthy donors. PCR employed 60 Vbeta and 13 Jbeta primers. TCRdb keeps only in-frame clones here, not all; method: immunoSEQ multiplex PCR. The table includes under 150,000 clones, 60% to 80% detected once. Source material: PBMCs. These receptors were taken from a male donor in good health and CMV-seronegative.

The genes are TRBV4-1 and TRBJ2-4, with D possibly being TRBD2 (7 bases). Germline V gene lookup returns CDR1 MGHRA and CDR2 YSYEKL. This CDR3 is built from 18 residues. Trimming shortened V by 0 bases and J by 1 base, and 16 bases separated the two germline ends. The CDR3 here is CASSQDRGKGGAKNIQYF. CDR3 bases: TGCGCCAGCAGCCAAGATAGGGGCAAGGGGGGGGCCAAAAACATTCAGTACTTC.

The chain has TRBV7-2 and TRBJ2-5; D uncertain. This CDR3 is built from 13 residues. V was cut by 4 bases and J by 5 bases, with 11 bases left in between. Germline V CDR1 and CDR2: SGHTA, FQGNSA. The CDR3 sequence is CASSSGPRETQYF. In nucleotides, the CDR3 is TGTGCCAGCAGCTCGGGTCCCCGGGAGACCCAGTACTTC.

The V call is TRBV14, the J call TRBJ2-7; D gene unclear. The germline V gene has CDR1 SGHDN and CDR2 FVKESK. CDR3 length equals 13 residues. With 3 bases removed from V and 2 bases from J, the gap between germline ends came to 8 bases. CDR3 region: CASSQSLAYEQYF. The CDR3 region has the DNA TGTGCCAGCAGCCAGTCCTTAGCCTACGAGCAGTACTTC.

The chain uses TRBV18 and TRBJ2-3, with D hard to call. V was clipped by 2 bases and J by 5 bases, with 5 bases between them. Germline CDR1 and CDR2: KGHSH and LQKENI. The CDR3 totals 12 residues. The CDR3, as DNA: TGTGCCAGCTCACCATTACAAGATACGCAGTATTTT. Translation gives CASSPLQDTQYF.

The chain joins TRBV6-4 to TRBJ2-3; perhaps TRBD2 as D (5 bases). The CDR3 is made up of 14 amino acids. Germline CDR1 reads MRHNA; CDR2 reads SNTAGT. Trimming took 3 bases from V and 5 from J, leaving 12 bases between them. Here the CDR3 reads CASSEKAEGDTQYF. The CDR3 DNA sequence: TGTGCCAGCAGTGAGAAGGCCGAGGGAGATACGCAGTATTTT.

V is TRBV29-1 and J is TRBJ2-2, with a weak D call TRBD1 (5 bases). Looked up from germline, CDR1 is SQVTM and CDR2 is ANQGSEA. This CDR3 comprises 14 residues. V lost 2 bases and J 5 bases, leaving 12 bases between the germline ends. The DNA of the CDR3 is TGCAGCGTTGAAAGGCAGGGAAGAACCGGGGAGCTGTTTTTT. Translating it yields CSVERQGRTGELFF.

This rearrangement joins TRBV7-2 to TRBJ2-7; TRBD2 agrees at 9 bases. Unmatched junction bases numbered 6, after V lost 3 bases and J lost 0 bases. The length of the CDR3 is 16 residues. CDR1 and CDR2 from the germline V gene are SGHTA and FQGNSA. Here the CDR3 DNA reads TGTGCCAGCAGCTTGGTGCCTAGCGGGGACTCCTACGAGCAGTACTTC. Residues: CASSLVPSGDSYEQYF.

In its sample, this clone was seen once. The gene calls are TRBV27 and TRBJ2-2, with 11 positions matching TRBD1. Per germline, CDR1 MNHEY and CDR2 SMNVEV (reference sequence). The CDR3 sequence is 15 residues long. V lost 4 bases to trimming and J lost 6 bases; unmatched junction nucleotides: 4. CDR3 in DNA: TGTGCCAGCAGTTCAGGACAGGGGGCCTCCGGGGAGCTGTTTTTT. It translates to CASSSGQGASGELFF.

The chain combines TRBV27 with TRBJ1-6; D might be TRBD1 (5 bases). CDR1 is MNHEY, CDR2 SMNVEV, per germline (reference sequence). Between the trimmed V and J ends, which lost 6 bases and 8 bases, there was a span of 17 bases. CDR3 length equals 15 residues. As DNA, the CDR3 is TGTGCCAGCAGCCGGATCAGGGTTACGGATTCACCCCTCCACTTT. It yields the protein CASSRIRVTDSPLHF.

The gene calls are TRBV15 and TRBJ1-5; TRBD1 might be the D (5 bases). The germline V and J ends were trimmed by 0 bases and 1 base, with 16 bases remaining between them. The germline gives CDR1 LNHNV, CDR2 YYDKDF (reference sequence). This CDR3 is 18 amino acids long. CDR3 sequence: CATSRDPLGAISNQPQHF. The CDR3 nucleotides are TGTGCCACCAGCAGAGACCCCTTAGGGGCGATCAGCAATCAGCCCCAGCATTTT. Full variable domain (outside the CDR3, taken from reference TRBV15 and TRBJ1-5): DAMVIQNPRYQVTQFGKPVTLSCSQTLNHNVMYWYQQKSSQAPKLLFHYYDKDFNNEADTPDNFQSRRPNTSFCFLDIRSPGLGDTAMYLCATSRDPLGAISNQPQHFGDGTRLSIL.

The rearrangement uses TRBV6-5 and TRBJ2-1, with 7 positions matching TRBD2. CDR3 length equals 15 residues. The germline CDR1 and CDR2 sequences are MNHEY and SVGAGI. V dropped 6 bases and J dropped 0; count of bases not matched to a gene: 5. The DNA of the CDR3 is TGTGCCAGCAGAGACGGGGGGAACTCCTACAATGAGCAGTTCTTC. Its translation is CASRDGGNSYNEQFF.

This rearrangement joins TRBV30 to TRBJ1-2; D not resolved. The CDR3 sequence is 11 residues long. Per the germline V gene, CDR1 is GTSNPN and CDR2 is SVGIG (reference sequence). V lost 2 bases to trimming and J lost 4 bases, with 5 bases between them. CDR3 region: CAWSPVYGYTF. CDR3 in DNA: TGTGCCTGGAGTCCTGTCTATGGCTACACCTTC.

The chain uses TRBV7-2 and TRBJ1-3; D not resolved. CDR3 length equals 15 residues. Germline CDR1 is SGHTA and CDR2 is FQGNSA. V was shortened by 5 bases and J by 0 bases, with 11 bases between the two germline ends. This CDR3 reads CASSTQTGSGNTIYF. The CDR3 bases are TGTGCCAGCAGCACCCAGACGGGCTCTGGAAACACCATATATTTT.

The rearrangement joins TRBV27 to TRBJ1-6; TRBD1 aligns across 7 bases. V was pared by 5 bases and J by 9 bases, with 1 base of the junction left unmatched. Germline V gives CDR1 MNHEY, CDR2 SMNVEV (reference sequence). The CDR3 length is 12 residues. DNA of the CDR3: TGTGCCAGCAGTGAGGGGGCTTCACCCCTCCACTTT. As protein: CASSEGASPLHF.

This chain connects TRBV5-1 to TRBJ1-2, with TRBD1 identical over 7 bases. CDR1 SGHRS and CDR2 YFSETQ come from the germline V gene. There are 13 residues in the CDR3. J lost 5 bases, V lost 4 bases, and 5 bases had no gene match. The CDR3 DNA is TGCGCCAGCAGCACCGGGACAGATTATGGCTACACCTTC. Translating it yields CASSTGTDYGYTF.

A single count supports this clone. The CDR3 sequence is CASSLGELRNEQFF. The CDR3 DNA follows: TGTGCCAGCAGCTTAGGGGAGCTCCGAAATGAGCAGTTCTTC. The chain uses TRBV7-2 and TRBJ2-1, with TRBD2 as a possible D gene (5 bases). Germline assignment: CDR1 SGHTA and CDR2 FQGNSA. V was cut by 1 base and J by 7 bases, with 11 bases left in between. The CDR3 totals 14 residues.

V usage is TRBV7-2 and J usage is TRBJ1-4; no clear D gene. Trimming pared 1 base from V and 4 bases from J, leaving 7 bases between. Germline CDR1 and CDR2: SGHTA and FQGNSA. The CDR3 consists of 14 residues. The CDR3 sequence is CASSLGGLNEKLFF. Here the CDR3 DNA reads TGTGCCAGCAGCTTAGGTGGCCTTAATGAAAAACTGTTTTTT.

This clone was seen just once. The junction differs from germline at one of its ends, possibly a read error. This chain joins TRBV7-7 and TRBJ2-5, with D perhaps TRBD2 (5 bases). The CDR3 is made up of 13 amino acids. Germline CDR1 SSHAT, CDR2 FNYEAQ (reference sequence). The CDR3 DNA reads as TGTGCTAGCACCCCGGGGAGCCAAGAGACCCAGTACTTC. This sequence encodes CASTPGSQETQYF.